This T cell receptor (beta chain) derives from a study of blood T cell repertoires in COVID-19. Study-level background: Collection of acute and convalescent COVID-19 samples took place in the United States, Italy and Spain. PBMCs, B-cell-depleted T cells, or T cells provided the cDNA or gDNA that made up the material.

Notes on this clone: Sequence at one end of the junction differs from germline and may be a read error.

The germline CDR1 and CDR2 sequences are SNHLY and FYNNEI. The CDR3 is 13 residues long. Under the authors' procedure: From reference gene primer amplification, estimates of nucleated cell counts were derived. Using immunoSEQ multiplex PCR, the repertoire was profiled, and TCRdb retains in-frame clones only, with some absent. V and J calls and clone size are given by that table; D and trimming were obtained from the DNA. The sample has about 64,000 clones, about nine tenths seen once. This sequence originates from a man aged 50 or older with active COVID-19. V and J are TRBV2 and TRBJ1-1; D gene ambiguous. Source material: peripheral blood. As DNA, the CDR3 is TGTGCCAGCAGAGAAGAGGGAGACACTGAAGCTTTCTTT. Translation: CASREEGDTEAFF.